This is a list of T cell receptor beta chains from one sample in a study of T cell repertoires in cytomegalovirus infection. TCRdb redid the calling of the reads with MiXCR, one entry per CDR3 protein. Of some 270,000 distinct CDR3 sequences listed, 17% are singletons. Sequencing was carried out using CD8+ T cells from PBMCs. Source of these receptors: a human donor in good health (CMV status not recorded). Some clones in this sample may be carry-over from other donors' samples. Each CDR3 is given with its conserved first and last residue. The order of the fields is J gene, D gene, V gene, clone size, CDR3 protein, CDR3 DNA. D genes are given only for firm matches. A clone size is listed for some rows: how often the clone was seen (once, few, many), or a class if it is expanded.

TRBJ1-1	.	TRBV6-2/TRBV6-3	many	CASSYTPGTANTEAFF	TGTGCCAGCAGTTACACCCCCGGTACAGCGAACACTGAAGCTTTCTTT
TRBJ2-7	.	TRBV2	.	CASHKGSATDYEQYF	TGTGCCAGCCACAAAGGGAGCGCGACAGACTACGAGCAGTACTTC
TRBJ2-3	TRBD2	TRBV3-1	few	CASSQDREEAADTQYF	TGTGCCAGCAGCCAAGATCGGGAGGAGGCAGCCGATACGCAGTATTTT
TRBJ2-1	TRBD2	TRBV4-2	few	CASSQGTSDNNEQFF	TGTGCCAGCAGTCAAGGGACTAGCGATAACAATGAGCAGTTCTTC
TRBJ2-7	TRBD1	TRBV27	.	CASSSMTGAVFEQYF	TGTGCCAGCAGTTCCATGACAGGGGCCGTCTTTGAGCAGTACTTC
TRBJ2-3	.	TRBV9	.	CASSADGVSTDTQYF	TGTGCCAGCAGCGCCGACGGCGTCAGCACAGATACGCAGTATTTT
TRBJ2-1	.	TRBV20-1	few	CSASPTTSSYNEQFF	TGCAGTGCTAGTCCCACGACATCCTCCTACAATGAGCAGTTCTTC
TRBJ2-5	.	TRBV7-6	.	CASSLQGGSKETQYF	TGTGCCAGCAGCTTACAAGGGGGATCGAAAGAGACCCAGTACTTC
TRBJ2-1	TRBD1	TRBV11-2	.	CASSLTTGGPEQFF	TGTGCCAGCAGCTTAACAACAGGGGGCCCTGAGCAGTTCTTC
TRBJ2-3	.	TRBV20-1	many	CSARDMVSTDTQYF	TGCAGTGCTAGAGATATGGTCAGCACAGATACGCAGTATTTT
TRBJ2-3	.	TRBV5-8	few	CASSDWGDTQYF	TGTGCCAGCAGCGACTGGGGAGATACGCAGTATTTT
TRBJ2-3	.	TRBV27	few	CASSRPGDLRTQYF	TGTGCCAGCAGTCGTCCAGGGGACCTGAGGACGCAGTATTTT
TRBJ2-7	.	TRBV7-8	.	CASSLWRGVPDEQYF	TGTGCCAGCAGCTTATGGCGGGGAGTCCCCGACGAGCAGTACTTC
TRBJ2-7	.	TRBV6-6	.	CASSYSSSPYEQYF	TGTGCCAGCAGTTACTCGAGCAGTCCCTACGAGCAGTACTTC
TRBJ1-5	.	TRBV28	many	CASSLTIGGEFNQPQHF	TGTGCCAGCAGTTTAACAATCGGCGGTGAGTTCAATCAGCCCCAGCATTTT
TRBJ1-1	.	TRBV4-1	many	CASSQDRGGRTEAFF	TGCGCCAGCAGCCAAGATCGGGGGGGTCGAACTGAAGCTTTCTTT
TRBJ2-3	.	TRBV5-1	.	CASSRGAEGTDTQYF	TGCGCCAGCAGCCGGGGGGCCGAGGGCACAGATACGCAGTATTTT
TRBJ1-2	TRBD1	TRBV2	.	CASTTGTGVHGYTF	TGTGCCAGCACCACCGGGACAGGGGTTCATGGCTACACCTTC
TRBJ2-5	.	TRBV11-2	many	CASSWQETQYF	TGTGCCAGCAGCTGGCAAGAGACCCAGTACTTC
TRBJ1-2	.	TRBV25-1	.	CASSELYREDYGYTF	TGTGCCAGCAGTGAATTGTACAGGGAAGACTATGGCTACACCTTC
TRBJ2-7	.	TRBV7-6	many	CASSLVAVGAGTYEQYF	TGTGCCAGCAGCTTAGTGGCGGTAGGGGCAGGTACCTACGAGCAGTACTTC
TRBJ2-5	TRBD2	TRBV3-1	few	CASSPSGGTKTQYF	TGTGCCAGCAGCCCAAGCGGGGGAACGAAGACCCAGTACTTC
TRBJ2-6	.	TRBV4-1	few	CASSQEGGLLSSGANVLTF	TGCGCCAGCAGCCAAGAGGGGGGCTTATTGTCCTCTGGGGCCAACGTCCTGACTTTC
TRBJ2-5	TRBD2	TRBV29-1	.	CSVEGLAVQETQYF	TGCAGCGTAGAGGGACTAGCGGTTCAAGAGACCCAGTACTTC
TRBJ2-3	.	TRBV25-1	few	CASSDSPLGGPEDTQYF	TGTGCCAGCAGTGACTCCCCCCTGGGGGGGCCTGAAGATACGCAGTATTTT
TRBJ2-7	.	TRBV28	many	CASSSPAGSSYEQYF	TGTGCCAGCAGTTCCCCAGCCGGGAGCTCCTACGAGCAGTACTTC
TRBJ1-5	.	TRBV6-5	many	CASSYGGYNQPQHF	TGTGCCAGCAGTTACGGAGGGTACAATCAGCCCCAGCATTTT
TRBJ2-1	.	TRBV5-1	few	CASSKPGRQNNEQFF	TGCGCCAGCAGCAAACCGGGACGCCAAAACAATGAGCAGTTCTTC
TRBJ2-5	TRBD2	TRBV3-1	.	CASSQDLASGGGYQETQYF	TGTGCCAGCAGCCAAGATTTGGCTAGCGGGGGGGGGTACCAAGAGACCCAGTACTTC
TRBJ2-7	TRBD1	TRBV7-9	.	CASSVTGQGFSEQYF	TGTGCCAGCAGCGTAACGGGACAGGGCTTTAGCGAGCAGTACTTC
TRBJ1-4	.	TRBV2	.	CASSDLGGTNEKLFF	TGTGCCAGCAGTGATTTAGGGGGTACTAATGAAAAACTGTTTTTT
TRBJ2-5	.	TRBV5-5	few	CASSFRTAGETQYF	TGTGCCAGCAGCTTTAGAACCGCTGGGGAGACCCAGTACTTC
TRBJ2-7	TRBD1	TRBV7-4	.	CASRGQDPIGDEQYF	TGTGCCAGCAGGGGACAGGATCCCATCGGAGACGAGCAGTACTTC
TRBJ2-3	TRBD1	TRBV7-9	many	CASSPYGTGEGDTQYF	TGTGCCAGCAGCCCTTACGGGACAGGGGAGGGAGATACGCAGTATTTT
TRBJ2-1	TRBD2	TRBV7-9	many	CASSLTRGGPLDNEQFF	TGTGCCAGCAGCTTAACGCGGGGGGGCCCTCTGGACAATGAGCAGTTCTTC
TRBJ2-7	.	TRBV9	few	CASSVEDYEQYF	TGTGCCAGCAGCGTAGAAGACTACGAGCAGTACTTC
TRBJ1-5	.	TRBV12-3/TRBV12-4	.	CASSTGILLNSNQPQHF	TGTGCCAGCAGTACAGGGATTTTGTTAAATAGCAATCAGCCCCAGCATTTT
TRBJ1-1	TRBD1	TRBV10-3	many	CAIRTGGRDTEAFF	TGTGCCATCAGGACAGGGGGCAGGGACACTGAAGCTTTCTTT
TRBJ1-2	.	TRBV29-1	.	CSVEEWDYGYTF	TGCAGCGTTGAGGAGTGGGACTATGGCTACACCTTC
TRBJ1-1	.	TRBV5-1	.	CASSAWTALNTEAFF	TGCGCCAGCAGCGCCTGGACGGCTTTGAACACTGAAGCTTTCTTT
TRBJ2-7	TRBD1	TRBV5-1	few	CASSQLQGATTYEQYF	TGCGCCAGCAGCCAGCTACAGGGGGCGACCACCTACGAGCAGTACTTC
TRBJ2-7	TRBD1	TRBV15	.	CATSTLTGTYEQYF	TGTGCCACCAGCACCCTGACAGGGACCTACGAGCAGTACTTC